What follows is one T cell receptor (beta chain) and its context. This sample is part of a study of blood T cell repertoires in COVID-19. Authors' data handling: From reference gene primer amplification, estimates of nucleated cell counts were derived. Generated by immunoSEQ multiplex PCR, the TCRdb table keeps only in-frame clones and is missing some. Clone size and the V and J calls come from that table; the DNA yielded D and trimming. The sample holds under 200,000 clones, roughly nine tenths seen once. The CDR3 spans 14 residues. V was pared by 4 bases and J by 3 bases, with 13 bases between. From germline, CDR1 is SGHKS and CDR2 YYEKEE (reference sequence).

This TCR came from a woman aged 70-85 years with acute or convalescent COVID-19. The sequenced sample was peripheral blood. The chain has TRBV5-5 and TRBJ2-5, with D possibly TRBD2 on 6 matching bases. The CDR3 bases are TGTGCCAGCAGCCCAAGACTAGGAAAAGAGACCCAGTACTTC. Encoded protein: CASSPRLGKETQYF.